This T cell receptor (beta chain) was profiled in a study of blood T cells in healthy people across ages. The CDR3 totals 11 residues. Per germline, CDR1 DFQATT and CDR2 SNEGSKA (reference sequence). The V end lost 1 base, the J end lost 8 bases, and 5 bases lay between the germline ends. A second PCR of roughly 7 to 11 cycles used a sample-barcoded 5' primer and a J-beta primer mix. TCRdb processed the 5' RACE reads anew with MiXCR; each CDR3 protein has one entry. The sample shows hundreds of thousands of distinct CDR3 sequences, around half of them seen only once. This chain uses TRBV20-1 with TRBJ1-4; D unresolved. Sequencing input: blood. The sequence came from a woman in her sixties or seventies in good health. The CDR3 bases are TGCAGTGCTAGAGTTGGCGAAAAACTGTTTTTT. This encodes CSARVGEKLFF.